Listed here is a single T cell receptor beta chain. This sample was taken from a study of blood T cells in healthy people across ages. A second roughly 7 to 11 cycle PCR used barcoded and J-beta primers. A single record per CDR3 protein comes from TCRdb applying MiXCR to the 5' RACE reads. The sample records some 780,000 distinct CDR3 sequences, around 50% being singletons. The CDR3 has 15 residues. Germline V gene lookup returns CDR1 ENHRY and CDR2 SYGVKD. V was shortened by 3 bases and J by 1 base, with 9 bases between the two germline ends. V usage is TRBV10-3 and J usage is TRBJ1-4; TRBD1 might be the D (5 bases). The receptor was derived from a man aged 40-49 years in good health. The sequenced sample consisted of blood. DNA for the CDR3: TGTGCCATCAGTGACGGACAAGGAACTAATGAAAAACTGTTTTTT. It translates to CAISDGQGTNEKLFF.